A selection of T cell receptor beta chains follows, all from one sample in a study of cytomegalovirus exposure and HLA in healthy donors. TCRdb's copy holds only in-frame clones and misses some; the assay was immunoSEQ multiplex PCR. The data contain 150,000 to 200,000 clones, approximately 89% of them singletons. The sequencing input was PBMCs. These receptors all come from a young woman in good health and CMV-seropositive. CDR3s include the opening cysteine and the closing phenylalanine or tryptophan. A D gene is named only where the DNA matches it firmly. Size tells how often a clone was seen (once, few, many) or the class of an expanded clone, and some rows leave it out.

>-|TRBV2|-|13|TRBJ1-1
CASADIQVPEAFF
TGTGCCAGCGCAGACATACAGGTTCCTGAAGCTTTCTTT
>once|TRBV5-1|TRBD2|17|TRBJ2-1
CASSPGLAGAGGNEQFF
TGCGCCAGCAGCCCAGGACTAGCGGGAGCCGGAGGGAATGAGCAGTTCTTC
>-|TRBV11-2|TRBD2|17|TRBJ2-5
CASSSLLAGGGRETQYF
TGTGCCAGCAGCTCCTTACTAGCGGGAGGGGGTAGGGAGACCCAGTACTTC
>-|TRBV19|-|14|TRBJ2-1
CASSIWGTYNEQFF
TGTGCCAGTAGTATATGGGGGACTTACAATGAGCAGTTCTTC
>-|TRBV9|-|14|TRBJ1-1
CASSGRRDHTEAFF
TGTGCCAGCAGCGGTCGGAGGGATCATACTGAAGCTTTCTTT
>-|TRBV15|-|14|TRBJ2-7
CATSPRDSLREQYF
TGTGCCACCAGCCCTAGGGACTCCCTAAGAGAGCAGTACTTC
>-|TRBV28|TRBD2|15|TRBJ2-1
CASSLWSSGGNEQFF
TGTGCCAGCAGTTTATGGTCTAGCGGGGGCAATGAGCAGTTCTTC
>-|TRBV6-4|TRBD2|13|TRBJ2-3
CATSGRTTDTQYF
TGTGCCACCAGCGGGAGGACCACAGATACGCAGTATTTT
>-|TRBV9|-|12|TRBJ1-5
CASSGGDQPQHF
TGTGCCAGCAGCGGGGGGGATCAGCCCCAGCATTTT
>-|TRBV7-8|-|13|TRBJ1-4
CASSVDNGGRLFF
TGTGCCAGCAGCGTGGACAATGGTGGAAGACTGTTTTTT
>-|TRBV7-2|TRBD2|15|TRBJ2-7
CASSSRTSGAYEQYF
TGTGCCAGCAGCTCCCGGACTAGCGGGGCCTACGAGCAGTACTTC
>-|TRBV27|-|15|TRBJ1-5
CASRLGAASNQPQHF
TGTGCCAGCAGGTTGGGGGCGGCTAGCAATCAGCCCCAGCATTTT
>-|TRBV7-2|-|13|TRBJ1-2
CASSLAGSTGYTF
TGTGCCAGCAGCTTAGCTGGCAGTACTGGCTACACCTTC
>-|TRBV7-8|-|15|TRBJ1-5
CASSLLEYSNQPQHF
TGTGCCAGCAGCTTACTGGAGTATAGCAATCAGCCCCAGCATTTT
>-|TRBV5-1|-|13|TRBJ2-7
CASSLANSYEQYF
TGCGCCAGCAGCTTGGCTAACTCATACGAGCAGTACTTC
>-|TRBV27|TRBD1|14|TRBJ2-7
CASSSTGGPYEQYF
TGTGCCAGCAGTTCGACAGGGGGCCCCTACGAGCAGTACTTC
>-|TRBV5-8|-|14|TRBJ2-2
CASLLTANTGELFF
TGTGCCAGCCTCTTGACAGCGAACACCGGGGAGCTGTTTTTT
>few|TRBV7-9|TRBD2|16|TRBJ2-2
CASSLIPSGGTGELFF
TGTGCCAGCAGCTTAATCCCTAGCGGAGGCACCGGGGAGCTGTTTTTT
>-|TRBV13|TRBD2|16|TRBJ2-7
CASSPWTSGSDYEQYF
TGTGCCAGCAGCCCATGGACTAGCGGGAGTGACTACGAGCAGTACTTC
>-|TRBV30|-|16|TRBJ1-3
CAWTLIGANSGNTIYF
TGTGCCTGGACTCTCATAGGGGCCAACTCTGGAAACACCATATATTTT
>-|TRBV11-3|TRBD1|14|TRBJ2-3
CASRPQGVTDTQYF
TGTGCCAGCAGACCACAGGGGGTGACAGATACGCAGTATTTT
>few|TRBV6-4|-|13|TRBJ1-5
CASSRHSNQPQHF
TGTGCCAGCAGCAGGCATAGCAATCAGCCCCAGCATTTT
>-|TRBV6-6|-|14|TRBJ1-2
CASSYEDTAYGYTF
TGTGCCAGCAGTTACGAGGATACGGCCTATGGCTACACCTTC
>-|TRBV6-1|TRBD1|15|TRBJ2-5
CASSPRTGGQETQYF
TGTGCCAGCAGTCCGCGGACAGGGGGTCAAGAGACCCAGTACTTC
>-|TRBV6-5|TRBD1|15|TRBJ2-2
CASSPQGAGTGELFF
TGTGCCAGCAGTCCCCAGGGGGCAGGGACCGGGGAGCTGTTTTTT
>-|TRBV9|-|15|TRBJ2-7
CASSLEGDAPYEQYF
TGTGCCAGCAGCCTCGAGGGGGACGCCCCCTACGAGCAGTACTTC
>once|TRBV7-3|TRBD2|17|TRBJ2-2
CASSPVGAGGPPGELFF
TGTGCCAGCAGCCCGGTCGGGGCGGGAGGGCCCCCCGGGGAGCTGTTTTTT
>-|TRBV2|TRBD1|14|TRBJ2-7
CASRETGILYEQYF
TGTGCCAGCAGGGAGACAGGGATTCTCTACGAGCAGTACTTC
>-|TRBV28|-|13|TRBJ1-5
CAGADGSNQPQHF
TGTGCCGGGGCTGATGGCAGCAATCAGCCCCAGCATTTT
>few|TRBV6-4|-|13|TRBJ1-1
CASSVRRNTEAFF
TGTGCCAGCAGTGTGAGAAGGAACACTGAAGCTTTCTTT
>once|TRBV11-3|TRBD2|15|TRBJ2-1
CASSSLAGGNNEQFF
TGTGCCAGCAGCTCTCTAGCGGGAGGAAACAATGAGCAGTTCTTC
>-|TRBV27|-|14|TRBJ2-3
CASRPGHTTDTQYF
TGTGCCAGCAGACCGGGACACACCACAGATACGCAGTATTTT
>-|TRBV15|TRBD2|15|TRBJ2-2
CATSTLAGAIGELFF
TGTGCCACCAGCACCTTAGCGGGAGCTATCGGGGAGCTGTTTTTT